This record covers a single TCR beta chain. What it recognizes is unknown. The data are from a study of shared clonotypes between healthy human individuals. The CDR3 loop spans 13 amino acids. V gave up 6 bases and J gave up 4 bases; unmatched junction bases: 1. Per the germline V gene, CDR1 is MDHEN and CDR2 is SYDVKM. The split of CD4+ cells yielded CD45RA+ naive and CD45RA-negative memory subsets. Study conclusions and caveats: The generation probabilities recorded for non-shared clonotypes fell below those of clonotypes shared by all four donors. Across four donors, naive CD4 shared roughly 5%, naive CD8 over 3%, memory CD4 about 2.4%, memory CD8 roughly 0.37%.

Sequenced by immunoSEQ multiplex PCR; TCRdb stores in-frame clones only, minus some. The table shows approximately 1,000,000 clones, with 60% to 80% occurring only once. The sample consisted of memory CD4+ T cells from PBMCs. Described subset: CD45RA-negative fraction. The chain is built from TRBV28 and TRBJ1-1; 11 nucleotides match TRBD1. This clonotype was sampled from a man between 18 and 29 years old in good health. Some clones in this sample may be carry-over from other donors' samples. The CDR3: CASRGTGGTEAFF. The CDR3 coding sequence is TGTGCCAGCAGGGGGACAGGGGGCACTGAAGCTTTCTTT.